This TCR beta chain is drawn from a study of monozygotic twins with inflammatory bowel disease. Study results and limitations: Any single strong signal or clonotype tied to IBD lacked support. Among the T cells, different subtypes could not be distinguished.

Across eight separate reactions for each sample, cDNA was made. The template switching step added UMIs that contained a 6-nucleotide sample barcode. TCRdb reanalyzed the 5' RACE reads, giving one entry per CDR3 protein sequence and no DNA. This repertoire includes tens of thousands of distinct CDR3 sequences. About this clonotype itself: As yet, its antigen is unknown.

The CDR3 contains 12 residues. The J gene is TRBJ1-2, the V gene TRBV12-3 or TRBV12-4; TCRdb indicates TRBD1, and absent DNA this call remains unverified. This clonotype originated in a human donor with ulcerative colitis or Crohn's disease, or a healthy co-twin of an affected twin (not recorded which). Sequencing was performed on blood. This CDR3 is CASSSARGGYTF.